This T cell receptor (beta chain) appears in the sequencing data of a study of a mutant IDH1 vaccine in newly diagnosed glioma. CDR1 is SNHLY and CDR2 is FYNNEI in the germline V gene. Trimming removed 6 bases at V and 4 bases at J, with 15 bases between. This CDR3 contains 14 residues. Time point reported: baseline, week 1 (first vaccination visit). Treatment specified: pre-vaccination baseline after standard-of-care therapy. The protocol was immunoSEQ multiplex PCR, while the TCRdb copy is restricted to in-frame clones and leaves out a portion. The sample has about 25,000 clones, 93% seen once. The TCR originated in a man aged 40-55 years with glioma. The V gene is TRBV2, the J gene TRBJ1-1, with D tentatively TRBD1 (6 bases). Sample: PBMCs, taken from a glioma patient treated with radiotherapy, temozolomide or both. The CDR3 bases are TGTGCCAGCAGCAAATCCGGAGGGGGCACTGAAGCTTTCTTT. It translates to CASSKSGGGTEAFF.